This T cell receptor (beta chain) originates from a study of lymphopenia after photon versus proton radiotherapy. Overall study findings and caveats: In patients who died, overall survival fell as post-nadir TCR diversity dropped more.

This clone was counted a few times. The antigen remains undetermined. This same CDR3 is encoded by further DNA sequences in the sample. Sequencing was performed with immunoSEQ multiplex PCR; in TCRdb, only in-frame clones are kept and a portion is missing. The repertoire holds around 20,000 clones, with roughly 89% as singletons. The CDR3 is 15 residues long. Losses at the gene ends were 0 bases for V and 3 bases for J; bases not matched to a gene: 4. Germline CDR1 and CDR2: SGDLS and YYNGEE. The sample was peripheral blood, taken from a patient treated with proton-based radiotherapy. V and J are TRBV9 and TRBJ2-3; 7 nucleotides agree with TRBD1. The clonotype was recovered from an older man with esophageal cancer. The CDR3 DNA reads as TGTGCCAGCAGCGTAGAACAGGGGCGTACAGATACGCAGTATTTT. This codes for CASSVEQGRTDTQYF.